The 29 T cell receptor beta chains below were found in one sample sequenced in a study of T-cell reconstitution after alpha-beta-depleted transplantation in children. Unique molecular identifiers were used in preparing the TCRbeta library. TCRdb re-analysed the PCR reads in MiXCR, keeping a single row per CDR3 protein. The data show hundreds of thousands of distinct CDR3 sequences, roughly 16% seen once. The source was PBMCs, mostly from graft donor cells, collected 360 days after TCRalphabeta/CD19-depleted stem cell transplant. The receptor set was obtained from a male patient aged 2 to 9 who had a stem cell transplant for acute lymphoblastic leukemia, so the T cells may come from the graft donor.

This clonotype was seen repeatedly, ten times or more. In nucleotides, the CDR3 is TGCGCCAGCAGCCAAGAGGCCTACAGGGCCGCGGACGAGCAGTACTTC. This sequence encodes CASSQEAYRAADEQYF. The V and J genes are TRBV4-3 and TRBJ2-7; a weak D match, TRBD1 (6 bases). The CDR3 runs 16 residues. With 0 bases removed from V and 5 bases from J, the gap between germline ends came to 17 bases. The germline V gene encodes CDR1 LGHNA and CDR2 YSLEER.

This clonotype came up many times. V is TRBV28 and J is TRBJ2-1; 7 positions match TRBD2. Germline CDR1 MDHEN, CDR2 SYDVKM. With V trimmed by 8 bases and J by 4 bases, 8 bases remained unmatched. This CDR3 is built from 14 residues. CDR3 DNA sequence: TGTGCCAGCGGCGGGACTATTGTTTACAATGAGCAGTTCTTC. It is translated as CASGGTIVYNEQFF. The entire variable domain, with the rest obtained from reference TRBV28 and TRBJ2-1, is as follows: DVKVTQSSRYLVKRTGEKVFLECVQDMDHENMFWYRQDPGLGLRLIYFSYDVKMKEKGDIPEGYSVSREKKERFSLILESASTNQTSMYLCASGGTIVYNEQFFGPGTRLTVL.

Many counts were recorded for this clonotype. The J gene is TRBJ2-3, the V gene TRBV28; D is ambiguous. V lost 2 bases, J lost 3 bases, and 9 bases lay in between. Germline CDR1 and CDR2: MDHEN and SYDVKM. The CDR3 extends over 14 amino acids. Here the CDR3 DNA reads TGTGCCAGCAGTTTACCCCGGGCTACAGATACGCAGTATTTT. It codes for CASSLPRATDTQYF.

This clonotype was detected only a few times. This rearrangement joins TRBV28 to TRBJ1-4; 7 bases are shared with TRBD1. Germline V CDR1 and CDR2: MDHEN, SYDVKM. After removal of 3 bases from V and 12 bases from J, the junction contained 13 bases not matched to a gene. The CDR3 totals 15 residues. CDR3 nucleotides: TGTGCCAGCAGTTTCCCGGACAGGCCGAACCACGAACTGTTTTTT. It encodes CASSFPDRPNHELFF.

This chain links TRBV20-1 with TRBJ2-2; 13 bases fit TRBD2. V lost 6 bases, J lost 7 bases, and 5 bases stayed unmatched. The CDR3 covers 14 residues. Germline values: CDR1 DFQATT, CDR2 SNEGSKA (reference sequence). CDR3 loop: CSAFTSGRVGELFF. The CDR3 DNA follows: TGCAGTGCCTTTACTAGCGGGAGGGTCGGGGAGCTGTTTTTT.

The V call is TRBV5-1, the J call TRBJ2-3; 10 bases map to TRBD2. V dropped 5 bases and J dropped 4; count of bases not matched to a gene: 4. The CDR3 contains 14 residues. CDR1 and CDR2 from the germline V gene are SGHRS and YFSETQ. CDR3 sequence reads: CASRSSGSADTQYF. The CDR3 bases are TGCGCCAGCAGATCTAGCGGGAGCGCAGATACGCAGTATTTT.

This clonotype was counted a few times. The rearrangement links TRBV19 to TRBJ1-5; a weak D match, TRBD1 (5 bases). V lost 6 bases and J 9 bases, leaving 21 bases between the germline ends. The CDR3 totals 15 residues. CDR1 is LNHDA and CDR2 is SQIVND in the germline V gene (reference sequence). The CDR3 loop reads CASRLGEQNGTPQHF. DNA of the CDR3: TGTGCCAGTAGGTTGGGGGAACAGAATGGGACGCCCCAGCATTTT.

This clonotype has a count of ten or more. This chain uses TRBV5-1 with TRBJ2-5, with 9 bases fitting TRBD1. CDR3 length: 16 residues. Germline assignment: CDR1 SGHRS and CDR2 YFSETQ. With V trimmed by 2 bases and J by 3 bases, 8 bases remained unmatched. In DNA form, the CDR3 reads TGCGCCAGCAGCTTCGCGACAGGGGGTCGGGAAGAGACCCAGTACTTC. This encodes CASSFATGGREETQYF. Together with reference TRBV5-1 and TRBJ2-5, the CDR3 gives the full variable domain: KAGVTQTPRYLIKTRGQQVTLSCSPISGHRSVSWYQQTPGQGLQFLFEYFSETQRNKGNFPGRFSGRQFSNSRSEMNVSTLELGDSALYLCASSFATGGREETQYFGPGTRLLVL.

This clonotype was seen a few times. This chain joins TRBV3-1 and TRBJ2-1; possibly TRBD2 for D (5 bases). Per germline, CDR1 LGHDT and CDR2 YNNKEL (reference sequence). Trimming removed 0 bases from V and 2 bases from J, with 11 bases in between. The CDR3 totals 16 residues. CDR3 amino acids: CASSQDPLAPYNEQFF. CDR3 DNA sequence: TGTGCCAGCAGCCAAGATCCGCTAGCTCCCTACAATGAGCAGTTCTTC.

This clonotype was seen more than once but under ten times. The rearrangement links TRBV28 to TRBJ1-6; D possibly corresponds to TRBD1 (5 bases). Trimming took off 7 bases at V and 4 bases at J, with 14 bases between the two ends. In germline, CDR1 is MDHEN, CDR2 SYDVKM. The CDR3 is 15 amino acids. As DNA, the CDR3 is TGTGCCAGCAACCAAGGGGCTCGATATAATTCACCCCTCCACTTT. Translating gives CASNQGARYNSPLHF.

In this sample, this clonotype turned up a few times. The chain combines TRBV12-3 or TRBV12-4 with TRBJ2-5; 11 bases line up with TRBD2. With 3 bases clipped from V and 0 bases from J, the junction kept 21 bases outside the gene matches. The length of the CDR3 is 22 residues. The DNA for the CDR3 is TGTGCCAGCAGTTTTTGGCTGGGGCATAGGCTAGCGGGAGGAACCGACCAAGAGACCCAGTACTTC. Protein product: CASSFWLGHRLAGGTDQETQYF.

The rearrangement uses TRBV5-1 and TRBJ2-4, with D possibly being TRBD1 or TRBD2 (5 bases each). The ends were cut back, 2 bases at V and 0 bases at J, with 12 bases in the middle. There are 16 residues in the CDR3. Germline lookup yields CDR1 SGHRS and CDR2 YFSETQ. In DNA form, the CDR3 reads TGCGCCAGCAGCTTAATAGTTGGGGGAGCCAAAAACATTCAGTACTTC. Translation: CASSLIVGGAKNIQYF.

This clonotype was seen a handful of times. The chain combines TRBV11-3 with TRBJ2-1; no firm D call. This CDR3 spans 13 amino acids. Germline CDR1 SGHNT, CDR2 YENEEA. V gave up 2 bases and J gave up 3 bases, with 5 bases separating them. The chain's CDR3 is CASSLYDYNEQFF. DNA for the CDR3: TGTGCCAGCAGCTTATATGACTACAATGAGCAGTTCTTC.

CDR3 sequence: CASSQDQASGGQYF. CDR3 sequence (DNA): TGCGCCAGCAGCCAAGATCAGGCGAGCGGGGGTCAGTACTTC. V gene TRBV4-3 combines with J gene TRBJ2-7; 8 bases agree with TRBD2. CDR1 is LGHNA and CDR2 is YSLEER in the germline V gene. This CDR3 has 14 amino acids. V lost 0 bases to trimming and J lost 10 bases; unmatched junction nucleotides: 8.

This clonotype was counted a few times. The genes are TRBV18 and TRBJ1-6, with a tentative D call TRBD1 (6 bases). V was pared by 1 base and J by 8 bases, with 6 bases between. This CDR3 spans 13 amino acids. Germline assignment: CDR1 KGHSH and CDR2 LQKENI. CDR3 sequence: CASSPRQDSPLHF. DNA of the CDR3: TGTGCCAGCTCACCACGACAGGATTCACCCCTCCACTTT.

The V gene is TRBV15, the J gene TRBJ2-1; no reliable D call. The CDR3 runs to 16 residues. Germline V lookup: CDR1 LNHNV, CDR2 YYDKDF (reference sequence). The V gene lost 1 base and the J gene lost 0 bases, with 10 bases spanning the gap. CDR3 sequence: CATSRGGTVSYNEQFF. The CDR3, as DNA: TGTGCCACCAGCAGAGGTGGTACAGTCTCCTACAATGAGCAGTTCTTC.

The V call is TRBV7-9, the J call TRBJ2-3, with D hard to call. Looked up from germline, CDR1 is SEHNR and CDR2 is FQNEAQ (reference sequence). The CDR3 consists of 12 residues. The V end lost 6 bases, the J end lost 2 bases, and 6 bases lay between the germline ends. CDR3 residues: CASRRNTDTQYF. The CDR3 DNA sequence: TGTGCCAGCAGGAGGAACACAGATACGCAGTATTTT. The full variable domain, its missing parts supplied by reference TRBV7-9 and TRBJ2-3, is DTGVSQNPRHKITKRGQNVTFRCDPISEHNRLYWYRQTLGQGPEFLTYFQNEAQLEKSRLLSDRFSAERPKGSFSTLEIQRTEQGDSAMYLCASRRNTDTQYFGPGTRLTVL.

This clonotype has only a few counts. This sequence joins TRBV12-3 or TRBV12-4 and TRBJ2-2; the match to TRBD2 covers 9 bases. The V segment lost 2 bases and the J segment 0 bases; nucleotides outside the gene matches: 4. This CDR3 comprises 17 residues. The CDR3 spells CASSLRAGGPNTGELFF. As DNA, the CDR3 is TGTGCCAGCAGTTTAAGGGCGGGAGGGCCGAACACCGGGGAGCTGTTTTTT.

J is TRBJ2-1 and V is TRBV11-2; 11 bases fit TRBD2. CDR1 is SGHAT and CDR2 is FQNNGV in the germline V gene. J gave up 0 bases and V 8 bases, and 9 bases lay outside the gene matches. The CDR3 extends over 17 amino acids. The CDR3 is CASRDLAGGPSYNEQFF. The DNA of the CDR3 is TGTGCCAGCCGGGATTTAGCGGGAGGGCCCTCCTACAATGAGCAGTTCTTC.

The chain is built from TRBV10-3 and TRBJ2-7; D gene ambiguous. The length of the CDR3 is 13 residues. CDR1 is ENHRY and CDR2 is SYGVKD in the germline V gene. Trimming cost V 0 bases and J 5 bases, with 8 bases left between them. The CDR3 spells CAISESNGDEQYF. CDR3 sequence (DNA): TGTGCCATCAGTGAGTCGAATGGGGACGAGCAGTACTTC.

Only a few counts were recorded for this clonotype. The J gene is TRBJ2-3, the V gene TRBV7-3; weak D call: TRBD2 (6 bases). The CDR3 is made up of 17 amino acids. V dropped 2 bases and J dropped 3 bases, with 18 bases sitting between them. Germline V gene data show CDR1 as SGHTA and CDR2 as FQGTGA. CDR3: CASSLGIRGSGTDTQYF. CDR3 nucleotides: TGTGCCAGCAGCTTAGGAATACGGGGGAGTGGGACAGATACGCAGTATTTT.

V is TRBV27 and J is TRBJ2-4, with D perhaps TRBD1 or TRBD2 (6 bases each). The V and J ends lost 2 bases and 8 bases respectively, with 13 bases between them. This CDR3 spans 14 amino acids. CDR1 and CDR2 (germline): MNHEY, SMNVEV (reference sequence). The CDR3 DNA is TGTGCCAGCAGTTTAGGGCGGAGGGGGGACATTCAGTACTTC. Translation: CASSLGRRGDIQYF.

This clonotype occurred a few times. CDR3 loop: CASSYESDTQYF. As DNA, the CDR3 is TGTGCCAGCAGTTATGAGTCAGATACGCAGTATTTT. The V call is TRBV6-2 or TRBV6-3, the J call TRBJ2-3; D is undetermined. The CDR3 is 12 amino acids. Germline V gives CDR1 MNHEY, CDR2 SVGEGT. V was clipped by 3 bases and J by 4 bases, with 5 bases between them.

This clonotype was seen a few times. The rearrangement uses TRBV7-9 and TRBJ2-1, with D maybe TRBD1 (6 bases). The CDR3 length is 15 residues. Per the germline V gene, CDR1 is SEHNR and CDR2 is FQNEAQ (reference sequence). The ends were cut back, 1 base at V and 3 bases at J, with 10 bases in the middle. The DNA for the CDR3 is TGTGCCAGCAGCTTAGACGGACAGATCTACAATGAGCAGTTCTTC. Encoded protein: CASSLDGQIYNEQFF.

This clonotype appeared many times. J is TRBJ2-1 and V is TRBV10-3; 11 bases match TRBD2. Germline CDR1 reads ENHRY; CDR2 reads SYGVKD. The CDR3 is 18 amino acids. The V segment lost 4 bases and the J segment 3 bases; nucleotides outside the gene matches: 11. The CDR3 coding sequence is TGTGCCATCAGTGGATATGGGACTAGCGGAGGGGACTACAATGAGCAGTTCTTC. It translates to CAISGYGTSGGDYNEQFF.

The sample holds a few counts of this clonotype. Here the CDR3 reads CATRSGSGSTDTQYF. CDR3 nucleotides: TGTGCCACCCGTAGCGGGAGTGGTAGCACAGATACGCAGTATTTT. The chain carries TRBV10-3 and TRBJ2-3, with 9 bases fitting TRBD2. The V gene end was trimmed by 10 bases and the J gene end by 0 bases; junction bases not matched to a gene: 8. Germline assignment: CDR1 ENHRY and CDR2 SYGVKD. The CDR3 runs 15 residues.

The chain couples TRBV25-1 to TRBJ2-5; D possibly matches TRBD1 or TRBD2 (8 bases each). The V gene lost 4 bases and the J gene lost 3 bases, with 33 bases spanning the gap. There are 21 residues in the CDR3. The germline V gene encodes CDR1 MGHDK and CDR2 SYGVNS. The CDR3 protein is CASSAWTGSPGQREPEETQYF. The CDR3 DNA sequence: TGTGCCAGCAGTGCCTGGACAGGGAGCCCCGGCCAGCGGGAGCCTGAAGAGACCCAGTACTTC.

This clonotype has a handful of counts. This chain links TRBV10-3 with TRBJ2-2, with 10 bases identical to TRBD2. Germline CDR1 ENHRY, CDR2 SYGVKD. There are 15 residues in the CDR3. V lost 8 bases and J lost 5; bases outside the gene matches: 8. CDR3 sequence (DNA): TGTGCCATCCGTCAGGCGGGACTAGCGACCGGGGAGCTGTTTTTT. Protein: CAIRQAGLATGELFF.

This clonotype was seen only a few times. The gene calls are TRBV6-5 and TRBJ2-2, with 10 bases aligning to TRBD2. The CDR3 length is 19 residues. CDR1 and CDR2 from the germline V gene are MNHEY and SVGAGI. V lost 1 base and J lost 6; bases outside the gene matches: 14. DNA for the CDR3: TGTGCCAGCAGTTACTGGTCCCGGGCTAGCGGGAGTCCCTCCGGGGAGCTGTTTTTT. This translates into CASSYWSRASGSPSGELFF.